Sequencing of this T cell receptor (beta chain) was carried out in a study of OX40 agonist ivuxolimab in advanced cancers. Here immunoSEQ multiplex PCR was the method, and the copy in TCRdb shows in-frame clones only, minus some. The data show about 12,000 clones, about 81% seen once. Trimming cost V 5 bases and J 1 base; bases outside gene matches: 8. The CDR3 sequence is 15 residues long. The germline V gene encodes CDR1 SGHDT and CDR2 YYEEEE. This sequence originates from an adult with an advanced solid tumor such as melanoma, head and neck, liver or kidney cancer. V usage is TRBV5-6 and J usage is TRBJ2-7, with 8 bases that match TRBD2. The starting material was CD4+ or CD8+ T cells sorted from blood, obtained in a trial of the OX40 agonist ivuxolimab. CDR3 loop: CASRESGSWSYEQYF. The CDR3 DNA sequence: TGTGCCAGCAGGGAAAGCGGGAGTTGGTCCTACGAGCAGTACTTC.